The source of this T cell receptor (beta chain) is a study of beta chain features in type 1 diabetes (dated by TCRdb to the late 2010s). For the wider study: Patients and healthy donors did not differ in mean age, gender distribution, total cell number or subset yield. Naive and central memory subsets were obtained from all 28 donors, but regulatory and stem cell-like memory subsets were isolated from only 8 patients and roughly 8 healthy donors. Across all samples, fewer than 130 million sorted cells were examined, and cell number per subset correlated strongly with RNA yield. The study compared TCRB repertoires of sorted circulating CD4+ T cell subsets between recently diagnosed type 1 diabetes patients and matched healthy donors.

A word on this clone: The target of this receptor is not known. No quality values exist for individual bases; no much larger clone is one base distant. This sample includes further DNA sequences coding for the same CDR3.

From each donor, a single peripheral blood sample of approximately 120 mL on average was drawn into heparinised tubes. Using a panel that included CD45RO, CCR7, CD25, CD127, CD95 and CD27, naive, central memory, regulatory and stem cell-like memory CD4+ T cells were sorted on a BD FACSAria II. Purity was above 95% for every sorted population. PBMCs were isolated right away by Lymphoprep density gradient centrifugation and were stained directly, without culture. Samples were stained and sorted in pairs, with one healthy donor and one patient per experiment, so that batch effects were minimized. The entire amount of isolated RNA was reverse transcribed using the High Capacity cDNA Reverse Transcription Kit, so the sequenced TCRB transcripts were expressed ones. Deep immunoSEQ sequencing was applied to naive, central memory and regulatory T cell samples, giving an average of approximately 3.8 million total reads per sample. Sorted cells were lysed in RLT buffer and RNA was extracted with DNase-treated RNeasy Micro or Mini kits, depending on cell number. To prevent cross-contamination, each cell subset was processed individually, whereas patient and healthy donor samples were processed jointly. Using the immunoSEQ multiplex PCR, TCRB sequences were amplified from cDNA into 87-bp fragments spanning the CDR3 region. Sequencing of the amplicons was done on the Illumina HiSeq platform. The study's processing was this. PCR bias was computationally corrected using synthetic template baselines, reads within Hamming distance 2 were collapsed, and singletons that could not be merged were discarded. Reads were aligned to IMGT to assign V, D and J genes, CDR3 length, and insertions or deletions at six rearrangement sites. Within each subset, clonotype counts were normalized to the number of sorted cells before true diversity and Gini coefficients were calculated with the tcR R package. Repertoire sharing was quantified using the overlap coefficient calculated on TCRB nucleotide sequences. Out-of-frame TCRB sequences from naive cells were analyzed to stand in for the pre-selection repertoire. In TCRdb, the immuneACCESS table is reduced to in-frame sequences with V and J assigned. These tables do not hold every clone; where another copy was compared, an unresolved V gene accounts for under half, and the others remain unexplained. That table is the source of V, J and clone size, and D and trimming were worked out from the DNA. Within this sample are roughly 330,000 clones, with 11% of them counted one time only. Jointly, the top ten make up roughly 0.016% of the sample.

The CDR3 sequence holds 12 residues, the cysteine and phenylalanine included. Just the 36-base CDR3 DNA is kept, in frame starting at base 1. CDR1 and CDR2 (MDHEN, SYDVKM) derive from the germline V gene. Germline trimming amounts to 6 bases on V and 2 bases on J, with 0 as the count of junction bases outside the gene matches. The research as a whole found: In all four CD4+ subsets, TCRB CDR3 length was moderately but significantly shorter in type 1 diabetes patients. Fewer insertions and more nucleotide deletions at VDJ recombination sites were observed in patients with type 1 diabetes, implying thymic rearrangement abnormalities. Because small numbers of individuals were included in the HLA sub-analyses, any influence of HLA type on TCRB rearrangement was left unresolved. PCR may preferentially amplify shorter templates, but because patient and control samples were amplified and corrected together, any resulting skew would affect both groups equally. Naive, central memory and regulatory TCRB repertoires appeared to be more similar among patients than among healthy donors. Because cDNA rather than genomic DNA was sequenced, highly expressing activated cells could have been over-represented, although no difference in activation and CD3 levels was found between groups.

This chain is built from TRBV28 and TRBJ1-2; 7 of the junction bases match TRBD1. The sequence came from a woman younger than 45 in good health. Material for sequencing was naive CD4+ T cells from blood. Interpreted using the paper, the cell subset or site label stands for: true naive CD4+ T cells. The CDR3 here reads CASRQGNYGYTF. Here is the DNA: TGTGCCAGCAGACAGGGGAACTATGGCTACACCTTC.